Detailed here is one T cell receptor beta chain. Its target is unknown. These data belong to a study of post-analysis software for immune sequencing data. In the study overall: Recorded subtypes: relapsing-remitting, secondary progressive, progressive-relapsing; some patients unannotated. Findings of the study overall: Versus controls, multiple sclerosis patients showed significantly lower diversity (normalized Chao1). TRBV segments more frequent in patients than in controls numbered roughly 5 and included TRBV5-6, TRBV5-1 and TRBV20-1. Batch-mates among the samples co-clustered strongly by F measure.

Unique molecular identifiers had been added to the TCR beta cDNA libraries. With roughly 1 to 10 million T cells as the source, hundreds of thousands of cDNA molecules resulted. TCRdb redid the calling of the PCR reads with MiXCR, one entry per CDR3 protein. The profile shows fewer than 700,000 distinct CDR3 sequences, around 47% of them singletons. V lost 4 bases, J lost 8 bases, and 10 bases stayed unmatched. This CDR3 spans 15 amino acids. Germline CDR1 is MNHEY and CDR2 is SMNVEV (reference sequence). The sequencing sample was made of blood. The chain has TRBV27 and TRBJ2-1; 8 nucleotides line up with TRBD2. This receptor was obtained from a girl under 18 with multiple sclerosis. The CDR3 DNA sequence: TGTGCCAGCAGTTACGCTGGGACTAGAGGCGATGAGCAGTTCTTC. It specifies CASSYAGTRGDEQFF.